The next 6 T cell receptor beta chains were all read from a single sample in a study of blood T cells in healthy people across ages. A second PCR, run for roughly 7 to 12 cycles, used a sample-barcoded 5' primer plus a J-beta primer mix. TCRdb recomputed calls from the 5' RACE reads with MiXCR, one row per CDR3 protein. The sample lists hundreds of thousands of distinct CDR3 sequences; over 20% were seen once. Sequenced material: blood. The receptors shown here come from a man between 65 and 85 years old in good health.

Here the CDR3 DNA reads TGCAGTGCTAGAGATACAGGTCGGAATGAGCAGTTCTTC. This encodes CSARDTGRNEQFF. The chain combines TRBV20-1 with TRBJ2-1; D is perhaps TRBD1 (5 bases). Looked up from germline, CDR1 is DFQATT and CDR2 is SNEGSKA (reference sequence). V shed 0 bases and J shed 7 bases, with 10 bases lying between them. The CDR3 has 13 amino acids.

The chain employs TRBV14 and TRBJ2-3; D gene unclear. The V and J ends lost 1 base and 7 bases respectively, with 9 bases between them. This CDR3 is built from 13 residues. Per germline, CDR1 SGHDN and CDR2 FVKESK. CDR3 bases: TGTGCCAGCAGCCAAGGGCCAACCTATACGCAGTATTTT. Protein: CASSQGPTYTQYF.

In its sample, this clonotype was seen many times. The CDR3: CASSFPNSPLHF. In DNA form, the CDR3 reads TGTGCCAGCAGTTTTCCAAATTCACCCCTCCACTTT. J is TRBJ1-6 and V is TRBV12-3 or TRBV12-4; no definite D call. This CDR3 contains 12 residues. The V gene lost 3 bases and the J gene lost 7 bases, with 4 bases spanning the gap.

In this sample, this clonotype turned up many times. The chain's CDR3 is CASSRQGKETQYF. The DNA of the CDR3 is TGTGCCAGCTCTCGACAGGGGAAAGAGACCCAGTACTTC. J is TRBJ2-5 and V is TRBV18; TRBD1 aligns across 8 bases. CDR3 length: 13 amino acids. The trim removed 6 bases at V and 3 bases at J, leaving 3 bases unmatched. Per the germline V gene, CDR1 is KGHSH and CDR2 is LQKENI.

The genes are TRBV6-5 and TRBJ2-4, with D unclear. The CDR3 loop spans 16 amino acids. Trimming shortened V by 6 bases and J by 1 base, and 16 bases separated the two germline ends. Germline V CDR1 and CDR2: MNHEY, SVGAGI. For the CDR3, the DNA is TGTGCCAGCAGCTCGCCGAAAAGGCGGGCCAAAAACATTCAGTACTTC. Residues: CASSSPKRRAKNIQYF.

This clonotype has just a few counts. Relative to the germline gene, one junction end is altered; a read error may explain this. V gene TRBV10-3 combines with J gene TRBJ2-1, with D unresolved. Germline CDR1 ENHRY, CDR2 SYGVKD. The CDR3 totals 14 residues. For the CDR3, the DNA is TGTACCATCGCCCAGCAACCTGAATACAATGAGCAGTTCTTC. It codes for CTIAQQPEYNEQFF.